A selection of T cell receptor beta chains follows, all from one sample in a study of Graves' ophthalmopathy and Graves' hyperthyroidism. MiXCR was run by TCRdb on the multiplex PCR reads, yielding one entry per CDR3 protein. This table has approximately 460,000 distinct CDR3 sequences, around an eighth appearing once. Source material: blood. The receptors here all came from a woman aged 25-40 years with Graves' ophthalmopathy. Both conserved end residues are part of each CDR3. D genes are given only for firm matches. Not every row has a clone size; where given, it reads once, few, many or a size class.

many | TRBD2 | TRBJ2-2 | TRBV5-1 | TGCGCCAGCAGCTTGGGACTAGCGGGAGATGCGTACACCGGGGAGCTGTTTTTT | CASSLGLAGDAYTGELFF
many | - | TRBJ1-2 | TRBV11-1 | TGTGCCAGCAGTCAAGGGAGTCGAATGTATGGCTACACCTTC | CASSQGSRMYGYTF
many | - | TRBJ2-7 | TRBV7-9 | TGTGCCAGCAGCTTAGAGATCACGGGGAACTACGAGCAGTACTTC | CASSLEITGNYEQYF
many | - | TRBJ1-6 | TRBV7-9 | TGTGCCAGCAGCTCAGGGAATTGGGATTCACCCCTCCACTTT | CASSSGNWDSPLHF
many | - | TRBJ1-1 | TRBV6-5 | TGTGCCAGCAGTTATCACGGGTACACTGAAGCTTTCTTT | CASSYHGYTEAFF
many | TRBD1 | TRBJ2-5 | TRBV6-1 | TGTGCCAGCGAAGACAGGGAGCAAGAGACCCAGTACTTC | CASEDREQETQYF
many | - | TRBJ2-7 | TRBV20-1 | TGCAGTGCTAGAGATTTCGCGAGCTACGAGCAGTACTTC | CSARDFASYEQYF
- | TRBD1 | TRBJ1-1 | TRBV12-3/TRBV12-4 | TGTGCCAGCAGTTTAGCGCAGGACAGGTACTCTGAAGCTTTCTTT | CASSLAQDRYSEAFF
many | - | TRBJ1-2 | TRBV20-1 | TGCAGTGCCCGGGAGTTTCTCAACTATGGCTACACCTTC | CSAREFLNYGYTF
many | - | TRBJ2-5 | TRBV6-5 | TGTGCCAGCAGGCTACAAGAGTACCAAGAGACCCAGTACTTC | CASRLQEYQETQYF
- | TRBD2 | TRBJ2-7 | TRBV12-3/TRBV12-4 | TGTGCCAGCAGACCTGGTTCTAGCGGGGGGGCCCCAGGGGAGCAGTACTTC | CASRPGSSGGAPGEQYF
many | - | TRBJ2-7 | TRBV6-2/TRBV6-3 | TGTGCCAGCAGTTACTCGGATCTTAGCTCCTACGAGCAGTACTTC | CASSYSDLSSYEQYF
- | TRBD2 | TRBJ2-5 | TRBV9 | TGTGCCAGCAGCGCCGGACTAGCGGGAAAAGAGACCCAGTACTTC | CASSAGLAGKETQYF
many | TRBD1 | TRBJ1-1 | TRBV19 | TGTGCCAGTAGTTCCGGGACAGGGCTGACTGAAGCTTTCTTT | CASSSGTGLTEAFF
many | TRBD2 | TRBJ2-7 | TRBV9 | TGTGCCAGCAGCGTCTACGGGACTAGCTACGAGCAGTACTTC | CASSVYGTSYEQYF